Below, 15 T cell receptor beta chains from the same sample are listed, as sequenced in a study of blood T cell repertoires in COVID-19. Clones were sequenced by immunoSEQ multiplex PCR, and TCRdb holds only the in-frame ones, with some missing. The sample lists 240,000 or so clones; approximately 86% were seen once. The specimen was PBMCs or T cells enriched from blood (not recorded which). The receptor set was obtained from a woman in her 40s with acute COVID-19.

This chain uses TRBV28 with TRBJ1-1; 9 nucleotides agree with TRBD1. CDR1 and CDR2 (germline): MDHEN, SYDVKM. The CDR3 has 14 residues. V lost 7 bases to trimming and J lost 5 bases; unmatched junction nucleotides: 8. CDR3 nucleotide sequence: TGTGCCAGCAACATACAGGGGGCGCAGACTGAAGCTTTCTTT. This codes for CASNIQGAQTEAFF.

V gene TRBV4-2 combines with J gene TRBJ2-2; 9 bases align to TRBD2. Germline V gives CDR1 LGHNA, CDR2 YNFKEQ. The CDR3 has 18 amino acids. V gave up 0 bases and J gave up 1 base; unmatched junction bases: 6. The CDR3 region has the DNA TGTGCCAGCAGCCAAGATCTTGGCGGGAGGGGGAACACCGGGGAGCTGTTTTTT. It yields the protein CASSQDLGGRGNTGELFF.

CDR3 nucleotides: TGTGCCAGTAGGGCTAGCGGTGAGCAGTTCTTC. It yields the protein CASRASGEQFF. This chain links TRBV19 with TRBJ2-1, with 7 bases identical to TRBD2. This CDR3 spans 11 amino acids. Germline trimming cut 6 bases from V and 9 bases from J; bases unmatched to any gene: 2. In germline, CDR1 is LNHDA, CDR2 SQIVND (reference sequence).

V is TRBV10-1 and J is TRBJ2-5; 8 positions match TRBD1. CDR3 length equals 15 residues. V lost 0 bases and J lost 5; bases outside the gene matches: 5. The V gene's germline CDR1 is WNHNN and CDR2 SYGVQD (reference sequence). CDR3 loop: CASSESLAGGETQYF. CDR3 in DNA: TGCGCCAGCAGTGAGTCGCTAGCAGGGGGCGAGACCCAGTACTTC.

The chain links TRBV30 to TRBJ1-2; 7 nucleotides match TRBD1. The V and J ends lost 5 bases and 4 bases, in that order; junction bases with no gene match: 4. The length of the CDR3 is 12 residues. Germline V CDR1 and CDR2: GTSNPN, SVGIG (reference sequence). In DNA form, the CDR3 reads TGTGCCTGGGTCAGGGGGTTCTATGGCTACACCTTC. Its translation is CAWVRGFYGYTF. Drawing the rest from reference TRBV30 and TRBJ1-2, the complete variable domain is SQTIHQWPATLVQPVGSPLSLECTVEGTSNPNLYWYRQAAGRGLQLLFYSVGIGQISSEVPQNLSASRPQDRQFILSSKKLLLSDSGFYLCAWVRGFYGYTFGSGTRLTVV.

V usage is TRBV6-5 and J usage is TRBJ2-7, with a weak D call TRBD2 (6 bases). Germline assignment: CDR1 MNHEY and CDR2 SVGAGI. V was trimmed by 5 bases and J by 3 bases, leaving 14 bases between them. The CDR3 length is 14 residues. The CDR3 DNA reads TGTGCCAGCAGTAGGGCGGGGTATAACTACGAGCAGTACTTC. Amino acids: CASSRAGYNYEQYF.

CDR3 in amino acids: CASGNEGVEQYF. The CDR3 DNA is TGTGCCAGCGGGAATGAGGGGGTCGAGCAGTACTTC. The chain joins TRBV12-3 or TRBV12-4 to TRBJ2-7; TRBD1 is a possible D gene (6 bases). The length of the CDR3 is 12 residues. The V end lost 8 bases, the J end lost 6 bases, and 14 bases lay between the germline ends.

The chain carries TRBV6-5 and TRBJ1-1, with TRBD1 matching over 11 bases. With V trimmed by 6 bases and J by 2 bases, 2 bases remained unmatched. The CDR3 runs 14 residues. Germline V gene data show CDR1 as MNHEY and CDR2 as SVGAGI. The CDR3 nucleotides read TGTGCCAGCAGGGGACAGGGGGTTAACACTGAAGCTTTCTTT. This translates into CASRGQGVNTEAFF.

The chain links TRBV7-9 to TRBJ2-7; tentative D call: TRBD2 (6 bases). CDR3 length: 14 amino acids. Germline V lookup: CDR1 SEHNR, CDR2 FQNEAQ (reference sequence). Trimming left V 4 bases short and J 5 bases short, with 15 bases between. The CDR3 DNA reads as TGTGCCAGCAGCTCTTCGGGAGTACAAAACGAGCAGTACTTC. It yields the protein CASSSSGVQNEQYF.

Only a few counts were recorded for this clone. This sequence joins TRBV29-1 and TRBJ2-3; 8 bases align to TRBD1. Per the germline V gene, CDR1 is SQVTM and CDR2 is ANQGSEA. CDR3 size: 11 residues. J gave up 10 bases and V 6 bases, and 6 bases lay outside the gene matches. The CDR3 sequence: CSVSGQGPQYF. The DNA for the CDR3 is TGCAGCGTGAGTGGACAGGGACCGCAGTATTTT.

The rearrangement links TRBV15 to TRBJ2-3; 8 nucleotides agree with TRBD1. J was trimmed by 4 bases and V by 3 bases; bases with no gene match: 3. The CDR3 consists of 14 residues. Germline CDR1 reads LNHNV; CDR2 reads YYDKDF (reference sequence). CDR3 sequence: CATSRRQGPDTQYF. DNA of the CDR3: TGTGCCACCAGCAGGAGACAGGGGCCAGATACGCAGTATTTT.

This clone turned up a few times. The rearrangement joins TRBV2 to TRBJ2-2; D perhaps matches TRBD1 (6 bases). CDR3 length: 14 residues. Germline V CDR1 and CDR2: SNHLY, FYNNEI. V lost 7 bases and J 2 bases, leaving 11 bases between the germline ends. The CDR3 loop reads CASMDRVNTGELFF. DNA of the CDR3: TGTGCCAGCATGGACAGAGTCAACACCGGGGAGCTGTTTTTT.

The rearrangement joins TRBV4-1 to TRBJ2-1, with D perhaps TRBD1 (6 bases). With 4 bases removed from V and 6 bases from J, the gap between germline ends came to 13 bases. CDR1 and CDR2 (germline): MGHRA, YSYEKL. The CDR3 spans 14 residues. CDR3 nucleotide sequence: TGCGCCAGCAGCCGACAGGCCCTGATCAATGAGCAGTTCTTC. This sequence encodes CASSRQALINEQFF.

This chain uses TRBV29-1 with TRBJ2-1; D is uncertain. Germline V CDR1 and CDR2: SQVTM, ANQGSEA. The V gene lost 4 bases and the J gene lost 9 bases, with 10 bases spanning the gap. The CDR3 runs to 11 residues. The CDR3 sequence: CSVVDKTEQFF. CDR3 DNA: TGCAGCGTTGTCGACAAGACTGAGCAGTTCTTC.

The chain uses TRBV5-6 and TRBJ2-5, with TRBD1 matching over 7 bases. The CDR3 totals 16 residues. Germline V gene lookup returns CDR1 SGHDT and CDR2 YYEEEE. Trimming cost V 0 bases and J 4 bases; bases outside gene matches: 9. The CDR3, as DNA: TGTGCCAGCAGCTTGGGGCAGGGGGATCCGGGAGAGACCCAGTACTTC. Translated, it gives CASSLGQGDPGETQYF. The full variable domain, with the rest looked up from reference TRBV5-6 and TRBJ2-5, is DAGVTQSPTHLIKTRGQQVTLRCSPKSGHDTVSWYQQALGQGPQFIFQYYEEEERQRGNFPDRFSGHQFPNYSSELNVNALLLGDSALYLCASSLGQGDPGETQYFGPGTRLLVL.